This record looks at one T cell receptor beta chain sequence and its context. The data were taken from a study of shared clonotypes between healthy human individuals. The germline V gene encodes CDR1 SGHTA and CDR2 FQGNSA. The CDR3 length is 18 residues. V was pared by 4 bases and J by 3 bases, with 9 bases of the junction left unmatched. Only in-frame clones appear in the TCRdb table, and some are missing; sequencing was by immunoSEQ multiplex PCR. The profile covers about 960,000 clones, with over 75% appearing a single time and about 1.5% taken by the ten largest. The sequencing input was memory CD4+ T cells sorted from blood. Subset indicated: CD45RA-negative fraction. This chain joins TRBV7-2 and TRBJ2-2, with 12 positions matching TRBD2. The sequence came from a man aged 18 to 29 in good health. For the CDR3, the DNA is TGTGCCAGCAGCTCGACTAGCGGGAGAGGGGTATACACCGGGGAGCTGTTTTTT. The encoded protein is CASSSTSGRGVYTGELFF.